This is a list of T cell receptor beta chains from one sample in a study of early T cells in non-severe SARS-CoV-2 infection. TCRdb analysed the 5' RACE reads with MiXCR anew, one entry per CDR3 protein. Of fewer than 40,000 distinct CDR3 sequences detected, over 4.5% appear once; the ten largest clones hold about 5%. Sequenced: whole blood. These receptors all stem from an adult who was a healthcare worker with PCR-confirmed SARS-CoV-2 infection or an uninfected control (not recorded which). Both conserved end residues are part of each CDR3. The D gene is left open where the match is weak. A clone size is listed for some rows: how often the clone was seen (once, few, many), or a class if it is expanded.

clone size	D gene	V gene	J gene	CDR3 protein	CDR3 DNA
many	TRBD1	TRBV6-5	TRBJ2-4	CASSYFPDRGQNIQYF	TGTGCCAGCAGTTACTTTCCGGACAGGGGGCAAAACATTCAGTACTTC
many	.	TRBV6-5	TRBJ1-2	CASGKGERGYTF	TGTGCCAGCGGAAAGGGGGAAAGGGGCTACACCTTC
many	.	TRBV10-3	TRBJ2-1	CAISGTDYEQFF	TGTGCCATCAGCGGGACGGACTATGAGCAGTTCTTC
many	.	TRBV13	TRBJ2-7	CASSPPGRNEQYF	TGTGCCAGCAGTCCTCCCGGCCGGAACGAGCAGTACTTC
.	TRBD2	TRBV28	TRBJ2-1	CASSQDLSGSIDEQFF	TGTGCCAGCAGCCAGGACCTTAGCGGGAGTATCGATGAGCAGTTCTTC
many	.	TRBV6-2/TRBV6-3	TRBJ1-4	CASSFRGHEKLFF	TGTGCCAGCAGTTTCCGGGGGCATGAAAAACTGTTTTTT
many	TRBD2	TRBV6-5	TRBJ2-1	CASKWTSGRENEQFF	TGTGCCAGCAAGTGGACTAGCGGGAGGGAAAATGAGCAGTTCTTC
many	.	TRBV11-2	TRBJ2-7	CASSFNDVRQGYEQYF	TGTGCCAGCAGCTTCAACGACGTAAGGCAAGGCTACGAGCAGTACTTC
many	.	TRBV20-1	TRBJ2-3	CSASGQDTDTQYF	TGCAGTGCTTCGGGACAAGACACAGATACGCAGTATTTT
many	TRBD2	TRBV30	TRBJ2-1	CAWTSGRGRNEQFF	TGTGCCTGGACTAGCGGGAGGGGGCGGAATGAGCAGTTCTTC
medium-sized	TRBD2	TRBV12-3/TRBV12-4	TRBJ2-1	CASAGTSGNLYNEQFF	TGTGCCAGCGCAGGGACTAGCGGAAATCTTTACAATGAGCAGTTCTTC
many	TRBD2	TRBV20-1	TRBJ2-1	CSALPQSGRVPWEQFF	TGCAGTGCTCTACCCCAGAGCGGGAGGGTTCCGTGGGAGCAGTTCTTC
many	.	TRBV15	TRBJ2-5	CATSRDEGAETQYF	TGTGCCACCAGCAGAGATGAAGGGGCAGAGACCCAGTACTTC
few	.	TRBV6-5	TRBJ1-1	CASRVQEGVTEAFF	TGTGCCAGCAGGGTACAGGAGGGTGTTACTGAAGCTTTCTTT
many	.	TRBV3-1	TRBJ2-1	CASSQDTARAYNEQFF	TGTGCCAGCAGCCAAGATACGGCGAGAGCCTACAATGAGCAGTTCTTC
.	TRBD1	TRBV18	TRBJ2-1	CASSRDRGPPDEQFF	TGTGCCAGCTCACGAGACAGGGGGCCCCCGGATGAGCAGTTCTTC
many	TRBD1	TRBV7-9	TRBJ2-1	CASQGDGNEQFF	TGTGCCAGCCAGGGGGATGGCAATGAGCAGTTCTTC
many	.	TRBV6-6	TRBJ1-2	CASSYPPAGSDYGYTF	TGTGCCAGCAGTTACCCCCCCGCAGGGTCTGATTATGGCTACACCTTC
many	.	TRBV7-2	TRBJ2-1	CASTKLLVGSEQFF	TGTGCCAGCACCAAACTCTTGGTAGGGTCTGAGCAGTTCTTC
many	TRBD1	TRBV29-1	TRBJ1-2	CSVTGVYGYTF	TGCAGCGTGACAGGGGTCTATGGCTACACCTTC
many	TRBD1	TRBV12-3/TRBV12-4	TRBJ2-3	CASSPGQDTDTQYF	TGTGCCAGCAGTCCCGGACAGGACACAGATACGCAGTATTTT
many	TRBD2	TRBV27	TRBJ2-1	CASSLSAGGFYNEQFF	TGTGCCAGCAGTTTATCGGCGGGAGGTTTCTACAATGAGCAGTTCTTC
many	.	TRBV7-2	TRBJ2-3	CASSFDQPDTQYF	TGTGCCAGCAGCTTCGATCAGCCAGATACGCAGTATTTT
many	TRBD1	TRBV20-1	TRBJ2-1	CSAQGTGGSHEQFF	TGCAGTGCCCAGGGGACAGGGGGCTCTCATGAGCAGTTCTTC
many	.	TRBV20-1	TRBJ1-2	CSASPENYGYTF	TGCAGTGCTTCCCCGGAGAACTATGGCTACACCTTC
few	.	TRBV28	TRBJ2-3	CASSSAGSRTDTQYF	TGTGCCAGCAGTTCCGCGGGTTCTAGGACAGATACGCAGTATTTT
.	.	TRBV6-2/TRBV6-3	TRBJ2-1	CASRRGRGDEQFF	TGTGCCAGCAGGAGGGGGAGGGGCGATGAGCAGTTCTTC
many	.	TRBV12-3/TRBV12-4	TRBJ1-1	CASRPAGWGLKNTEAFF	TGTGCCAGCAGGCCCGCGGGTTGGGGTCTTAAGAACACTGAAGCTTTCTTT
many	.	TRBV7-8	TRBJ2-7	CASRNQKEQYF	TGTGCCAGCAGAAATCAGAAGGAGCAGTACTTC
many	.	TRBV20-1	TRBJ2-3	CSWTGSNTDSTDTQYF	TGCAGCTGGACCGGTTCCAACACCGATTCCACAGATACGCAGTATTTT
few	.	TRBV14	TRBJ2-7	CASSQGRWEQYF	TGTGCCAGCAGCCAGGGGAGGTGGGAGCAGTACTTC
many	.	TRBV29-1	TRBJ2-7	CSVAGNSYEQYF	TGCAGCGTTGCTGGGAACTCCTACGAGCAGTACTTC
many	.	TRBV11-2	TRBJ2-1	CASSLEAHLGLPYNEQFF	TGTGCCAGCAGCTTAGAGGCGCACTTGGGCCTACCCTACAATGAGCAGTTCTTC
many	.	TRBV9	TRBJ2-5	CASSAGTLSETQYF	TGTGCCAGCAGCGCCGGGACACTTTCAGAGACCCAGTACTTC
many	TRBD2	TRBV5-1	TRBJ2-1	CASSLGGRPNEQFF	TGCGCCAGCAGCTTGGGCGGGAGACCTAATGAGCAGTTCTTC
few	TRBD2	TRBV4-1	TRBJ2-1	CASSQDKNPSGRKVEQFF	TGCGCCAGCAGCCAAGATAAAAACCCTAGCGGGAGGAAGGTTGAGCAGTTCTTC
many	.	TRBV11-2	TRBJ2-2	CASAEGRGTGELFF	TGTGCCAGCGCGGAGGGTCGGGGCACCGGGGAGCTGTTTTTT
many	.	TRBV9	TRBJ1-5	CASSVDPNSNQPQHF	TGTGCCAGCAGCGTAGATCCGAATAGCAATCAGCCCCAGCATTTT
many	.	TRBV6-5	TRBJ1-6	CASTRGTNSPLHF	TGTGCCAGCACCCGGGGCACTAATTCACCCCTCCACTTT
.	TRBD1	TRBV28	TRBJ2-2	CASGGRANTGELFF	TGTGCCTCAGGGGGCAGGGCGAACACCGGGGAGCTGTTTTTT
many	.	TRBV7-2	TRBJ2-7	CASSLTIFGARAEQYF	TGTGCCAGCAGCTTAACGATTTTTGGGGCGCGGGCCGAGCAGTACTTC
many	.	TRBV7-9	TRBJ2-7	CASSLAEGTYEQYF	TGTGCCAGCAGCTTAGCGGAAGGAACCTACGAGCAGTACTTC
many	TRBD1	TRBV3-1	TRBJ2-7	CASRRQGSYEQYF	TGTGCCAGCAGACGACAGGGCTCCTACGAGCAGTACTTC
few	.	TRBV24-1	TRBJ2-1	CATSDFEEQFF	TGTGCCACCAGTGATTTCGAGGAGCAGTTCTTC
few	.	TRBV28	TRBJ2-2	CASSNRESGELFF	TGTGCCAGCAGCAATCGGGAGTCCGGGGAGCTGTTTTTT
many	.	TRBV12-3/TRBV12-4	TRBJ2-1	CASCAVSYNEQFF	TGTGCCAGCTGCGCGGTCTCCTACAATGAGCAGTTCTTC
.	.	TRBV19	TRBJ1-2	CASTQGGEGYGYTF	TGTGCCAGTACCCAAGGGGGGGAAGGCTATGGCTACACCTTC
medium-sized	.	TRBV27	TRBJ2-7	CASSFGGSYEQYF	TGTGCCAGCAGTTTTGGCGGCTCCTACGAGCAGTACTTC